This TCR beta chain was documented in a study of blood T cell repertoires in COVID-19. Turning to the study itself: The study drew acute and convalescent COVID-19 samples from the United States, Italy and Spain.

This clone has a handful of counts. Germline assignment: CDR1 SGHNT and CDR2 YYREEE (reference sequence). This CDR3 is built from 14 residues. V lost 0 bases and J lost 1, with 7 bases in between. Study processing details: Counts of nucleated cells, estimated from reference gene primer amplification, were obtained. Using immunoSEQ multiplex PCR, the repertoire was profiled, and TCRdb retains in-frame clones only, with some absent. V and J calls and clone size come straight from that table; D and trimming were deduced from the DNA. The repertoire holds some 300,000 clones, with approximately 86% as singletons.

The specimen was peripheral blood. This chain joins TRBV5-4 and TRBJ1-2, with a possible D match to TRBD1 (5 bases). This clonotype originated in a man between 70 and 80 years old with acute or convalescent COVID-19. CDR3 loop: CASSLVGVNYGYTF. In DNA form, the CDR3 reads TGTGCCAGCAGCTTGGTAGGGGTTAACTATGGCTACACCTTC.